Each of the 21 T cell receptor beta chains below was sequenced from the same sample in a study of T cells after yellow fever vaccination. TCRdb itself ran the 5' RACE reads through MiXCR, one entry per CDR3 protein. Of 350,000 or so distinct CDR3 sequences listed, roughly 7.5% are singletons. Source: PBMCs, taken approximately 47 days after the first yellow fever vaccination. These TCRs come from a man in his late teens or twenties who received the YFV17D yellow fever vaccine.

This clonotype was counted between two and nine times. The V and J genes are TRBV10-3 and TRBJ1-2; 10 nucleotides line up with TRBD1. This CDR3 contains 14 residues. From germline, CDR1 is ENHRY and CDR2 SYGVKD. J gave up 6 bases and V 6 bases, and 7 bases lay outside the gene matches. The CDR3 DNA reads TGTGCCATCAGGCGACAGGGGGCGAAGGATGGCTACACCTTC. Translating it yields CAIRRQGAKDGYTF.

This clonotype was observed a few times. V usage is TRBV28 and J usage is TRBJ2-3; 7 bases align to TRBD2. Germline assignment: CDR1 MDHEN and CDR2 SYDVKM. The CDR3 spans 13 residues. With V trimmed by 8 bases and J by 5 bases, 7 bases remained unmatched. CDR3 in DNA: TGTGCCAGCGGTGAGAGCGGGGAAGATACGCAGTATTTT. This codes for CASGESGEDTQYF.

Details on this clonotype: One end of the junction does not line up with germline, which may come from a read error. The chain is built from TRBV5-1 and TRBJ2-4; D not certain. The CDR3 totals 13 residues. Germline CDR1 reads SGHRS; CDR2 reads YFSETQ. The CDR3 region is CTSSLDVFGIQYF. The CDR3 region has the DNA TGCACCAGCAGTCTGGACGTATTTGGCATTCAGTACTTC. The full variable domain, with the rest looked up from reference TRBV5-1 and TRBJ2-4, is KAGVTQTPRYLIKTRGQQVTLSCSPISGHRSVSWYQQTPGQGLQFLFEYFSETQRNKGNFPGRFSGRQFSNSRSEMNVSTLELGDSALYLCTSSLDVFGIQYFGAGTRLSVL.

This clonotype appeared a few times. The CDR3 DNA sequence: TGCAGTGCTCGACAGGGAGCTTCCTCTGGGGCCAACGTCCTGACTTTC. Translated, it gives CSARQGASSGANVLTF. The rearrangement joins TRBV20-1 to TRBJ2-6; 7 bases are a match to TRBD1. CDR1 and CDR2 from the germline V gene are DFQATT and SNEGSKA (reference sequence). The CDR3 is made up of 16 amino acids. The V gene end was trimmed by 5 bases and the J gene end by 0 bases; junction bases not matched to a gene: 7.

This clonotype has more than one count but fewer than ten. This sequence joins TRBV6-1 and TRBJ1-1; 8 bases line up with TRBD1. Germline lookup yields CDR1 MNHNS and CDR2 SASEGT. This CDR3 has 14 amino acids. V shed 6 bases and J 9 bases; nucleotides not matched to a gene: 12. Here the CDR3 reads CASSQRTGRVQAFF. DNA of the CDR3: TGTGCCAGCAGCCAAAGGACAGGGCGTGTGCAAGCTTTCTTT.

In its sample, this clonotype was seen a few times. CDR3 DNA: TGCAGCGTTGTAGGGCCAACAACTAATGAAAAACTGTTTTTT. Translated: CSVVGPTTNEKLFF. This chain joins TRBV29-1 and TRBJ1-4, with D unresolved. The CDR3 contains 14 residues. Germline CDR1 SQVTM, CDR2 ANQGSEA. V gave up 4 bases and J gave up 0 bases, with 9 bases separating them.

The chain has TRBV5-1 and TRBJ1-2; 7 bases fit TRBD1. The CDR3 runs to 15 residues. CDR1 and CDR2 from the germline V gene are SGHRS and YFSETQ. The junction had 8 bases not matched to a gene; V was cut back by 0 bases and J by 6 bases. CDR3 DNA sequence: TGCGCCAGCAGCTTGGACCCAGGGGGAGTGAATGGCTACACCTTC. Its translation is CASSLDPGGVNGYTF.

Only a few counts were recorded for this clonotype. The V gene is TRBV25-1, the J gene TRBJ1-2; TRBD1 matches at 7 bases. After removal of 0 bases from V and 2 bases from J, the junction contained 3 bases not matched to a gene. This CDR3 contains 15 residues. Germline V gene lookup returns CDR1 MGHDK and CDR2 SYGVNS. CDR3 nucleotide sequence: TGTGCCAGCAGTGAATATGGGACAGAGAACTATGGCTACACCTTC. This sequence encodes CASSEYGTENYGYTF.

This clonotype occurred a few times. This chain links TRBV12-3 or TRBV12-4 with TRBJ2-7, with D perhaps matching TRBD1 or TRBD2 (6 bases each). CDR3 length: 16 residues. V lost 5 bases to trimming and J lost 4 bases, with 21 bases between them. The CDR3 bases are TGTGCCAGCAGTCGCCGGGGGCCCTCGGCTTATTACGAGCAGTACTTC. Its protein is CASSRRGPSAYYEQYF.

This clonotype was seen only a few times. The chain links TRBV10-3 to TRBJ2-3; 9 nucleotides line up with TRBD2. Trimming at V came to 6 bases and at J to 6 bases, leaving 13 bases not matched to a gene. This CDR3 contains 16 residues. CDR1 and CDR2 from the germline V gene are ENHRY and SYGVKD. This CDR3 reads CAISEEVKSGGDTQYF. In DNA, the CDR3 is TGTGCCATCAGCGAAGAGGTGAAAAGCGGGGGGGATACGCAGTATTTT.

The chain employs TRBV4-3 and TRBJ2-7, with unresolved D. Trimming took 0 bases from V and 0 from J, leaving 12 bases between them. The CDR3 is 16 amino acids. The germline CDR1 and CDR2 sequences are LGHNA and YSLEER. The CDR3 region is CASSQDLGYNSYEQYF. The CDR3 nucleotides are TGCGCCAGCAGCCAAGATCTGGGATACAACTCCTACGAGCAGTACTTC.

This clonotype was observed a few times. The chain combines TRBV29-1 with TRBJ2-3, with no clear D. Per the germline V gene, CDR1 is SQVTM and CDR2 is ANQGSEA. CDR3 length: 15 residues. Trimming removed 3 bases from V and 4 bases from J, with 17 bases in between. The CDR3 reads CSVDGHAKVADTQYF. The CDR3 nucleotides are TGCAGCGTTGACGGCCACGCGAAAGTCGCAGATACGCAGTATTTT.

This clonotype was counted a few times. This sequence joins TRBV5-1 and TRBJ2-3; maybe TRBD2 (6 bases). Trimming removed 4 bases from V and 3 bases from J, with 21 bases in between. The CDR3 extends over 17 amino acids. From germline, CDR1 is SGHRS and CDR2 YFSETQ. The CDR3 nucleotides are TGCGCCAGCAGCCTATTAACTAGCTCGCACGTTACAGATACGCAGTATTTT. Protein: CASSLLTSSHVTDTQYF.

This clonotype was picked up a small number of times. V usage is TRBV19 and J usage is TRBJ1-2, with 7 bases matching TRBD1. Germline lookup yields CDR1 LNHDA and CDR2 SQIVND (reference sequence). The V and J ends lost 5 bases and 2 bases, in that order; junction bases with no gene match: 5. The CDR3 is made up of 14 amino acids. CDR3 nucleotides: TGTGCCAGTAGTGTAATGACAGGGAACTATGGCTACACCTTC. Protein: CASSVMTGNYGYTF. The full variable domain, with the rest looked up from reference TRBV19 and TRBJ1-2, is DGGITQSPKYLFRKEGQNVTLSCEQNLNHDAMYWYRQDPGQGLRLIYYSQIVNDFQKGDIAEGYSVSREKKESFPLTVTSAQKNPTAFYLCASSVMTGNYGYTFGSGTRLTVV.

The DNA for the CDR3 is TGTGCCAGCAGCCAAGATCTAGCGGGGCAAGCCTACGAGCAGTACTTC. Translation gives CASSQDLAGQAYEQYF. This chain links TRBV14 with TRBJ2-7; 9 bases fit TRBD2. Germline V gene lookup returns CDR1 SGHDN and CDR2 FVKESK. The junction had 5 bases not matched to a gene; V was cut back by 0 bases and J by 2 bases. There are 16 residues in the CDR3.

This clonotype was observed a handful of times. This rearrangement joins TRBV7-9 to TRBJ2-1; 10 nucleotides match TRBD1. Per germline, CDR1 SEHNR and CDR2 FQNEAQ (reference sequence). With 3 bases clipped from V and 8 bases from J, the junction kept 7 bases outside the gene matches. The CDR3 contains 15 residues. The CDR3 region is CASSFGTGVRDEQFF. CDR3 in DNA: TGTGCCAGCAGCTTTGGGACAGGGGTTAGGGATGAGCAGTTCTTC.

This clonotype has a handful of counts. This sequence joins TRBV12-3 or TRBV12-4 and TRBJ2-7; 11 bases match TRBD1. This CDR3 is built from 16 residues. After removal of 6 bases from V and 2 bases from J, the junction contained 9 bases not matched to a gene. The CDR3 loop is CASSHEPGQGAYEQYF. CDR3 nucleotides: TGTGCCAGCAGCCACGAACCGGGACAGGGGGCCTACGAGCAGTACTTC.

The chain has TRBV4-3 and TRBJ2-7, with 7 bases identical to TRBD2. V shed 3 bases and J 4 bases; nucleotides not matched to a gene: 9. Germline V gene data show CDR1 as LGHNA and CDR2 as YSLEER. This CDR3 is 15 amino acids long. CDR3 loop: CASSQRSGAFYEQYF. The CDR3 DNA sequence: TGCGCCAGCAGCCAGAGGAGCGGGGCTTTTTACGAGCAGTACTTC.

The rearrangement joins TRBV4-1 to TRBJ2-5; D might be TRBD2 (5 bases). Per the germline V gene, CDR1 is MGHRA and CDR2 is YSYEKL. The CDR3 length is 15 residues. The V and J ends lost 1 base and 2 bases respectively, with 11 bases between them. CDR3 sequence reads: CASSQVGSGQETQYF. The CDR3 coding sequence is TGCGCCAGCAGCCAAGTTGGAAGCGGACAAGAGACCCAGTACTTC.

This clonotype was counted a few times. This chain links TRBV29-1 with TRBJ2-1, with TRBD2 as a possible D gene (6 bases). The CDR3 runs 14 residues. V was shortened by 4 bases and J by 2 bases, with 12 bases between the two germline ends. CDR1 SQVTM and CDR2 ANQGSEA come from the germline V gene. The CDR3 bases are TGCAGCGTTGGTGGAGGGGAGGCCTACAATGAGCAGTTCTTC. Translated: CSVGGGEAYNEQFF.

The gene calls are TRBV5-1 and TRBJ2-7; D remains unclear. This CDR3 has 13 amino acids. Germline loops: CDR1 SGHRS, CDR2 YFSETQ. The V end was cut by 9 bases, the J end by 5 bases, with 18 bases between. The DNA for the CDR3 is TGCGCCACCAGAAGTACAGTGTTCCACGAGCAGTACTTC. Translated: CATRSTVFHEQYF.